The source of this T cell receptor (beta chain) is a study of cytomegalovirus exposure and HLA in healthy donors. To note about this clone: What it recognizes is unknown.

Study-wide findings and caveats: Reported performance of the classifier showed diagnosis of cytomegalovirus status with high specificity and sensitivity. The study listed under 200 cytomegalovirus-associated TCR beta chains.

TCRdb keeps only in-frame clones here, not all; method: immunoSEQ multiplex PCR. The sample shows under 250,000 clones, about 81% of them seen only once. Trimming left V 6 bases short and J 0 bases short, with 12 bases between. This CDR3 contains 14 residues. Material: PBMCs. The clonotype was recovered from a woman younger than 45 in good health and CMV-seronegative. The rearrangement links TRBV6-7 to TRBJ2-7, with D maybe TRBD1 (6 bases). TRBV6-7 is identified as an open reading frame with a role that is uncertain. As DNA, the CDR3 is TGTGCCAGCAGGATTACAGGGCCCTCCTACGAGCAGTACTTC. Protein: CASRITGPSYEQYF.